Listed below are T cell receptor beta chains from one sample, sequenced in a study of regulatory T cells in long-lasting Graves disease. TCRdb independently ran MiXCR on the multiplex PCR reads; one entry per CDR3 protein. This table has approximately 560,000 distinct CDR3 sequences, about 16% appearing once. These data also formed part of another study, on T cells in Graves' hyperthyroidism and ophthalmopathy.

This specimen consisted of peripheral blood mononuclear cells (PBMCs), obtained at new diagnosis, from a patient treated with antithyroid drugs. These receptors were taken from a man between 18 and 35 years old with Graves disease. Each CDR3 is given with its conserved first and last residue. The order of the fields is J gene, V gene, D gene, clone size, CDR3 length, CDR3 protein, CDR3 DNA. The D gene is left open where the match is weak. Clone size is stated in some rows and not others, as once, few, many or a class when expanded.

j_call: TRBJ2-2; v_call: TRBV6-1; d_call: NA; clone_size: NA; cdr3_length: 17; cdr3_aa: CASSFGQAASHTGELFF; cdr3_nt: TGTGCCAGCAGCTTCGGGCAGGCCGCGTCCCATACCGGGGAGCTGTTTTTT
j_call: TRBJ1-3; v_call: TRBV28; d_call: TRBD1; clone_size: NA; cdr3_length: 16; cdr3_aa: CASHPGQGNSGNTIYF; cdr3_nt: TGTGCCAGTCACCCGGGACAGGGGAACTCTGGAAACACCATATATTTT
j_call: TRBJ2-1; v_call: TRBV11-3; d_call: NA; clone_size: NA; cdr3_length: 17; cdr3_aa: CASSNLFRDWVYNEQFF; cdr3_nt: TGTGCCAGCAGCAATCTATTCCGGGACTGGGTTTACAATGAGCAGTTCTTC
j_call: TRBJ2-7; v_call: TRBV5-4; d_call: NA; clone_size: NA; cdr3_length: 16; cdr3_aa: CASRAYGSGTSYEQYF; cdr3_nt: TGTGCCAGCAGAGCTTACGGGAGCGGTACTTCCTACGAGCAGTACTTC
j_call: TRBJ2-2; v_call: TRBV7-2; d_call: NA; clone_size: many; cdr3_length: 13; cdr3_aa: CASSGRGAGELFF; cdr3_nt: TGTGCCAGCAGCGGCAGGGGGGCCGGGGAGCTGTTTTTT
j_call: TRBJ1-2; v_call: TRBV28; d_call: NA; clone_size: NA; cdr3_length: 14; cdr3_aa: CASRETDPNYGYTF; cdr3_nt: TGTGCCAGCAGGGAGACGGATCCTAACTATGGCTACACCTTC
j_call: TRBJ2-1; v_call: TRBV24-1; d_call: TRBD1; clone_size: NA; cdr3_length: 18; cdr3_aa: CATSDPTGGQGKHNEQFF; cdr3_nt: TGTGCCACCAGTGATCCAACGGGGGGACAGGGTAAACACAATGAGCAGTTCTTC
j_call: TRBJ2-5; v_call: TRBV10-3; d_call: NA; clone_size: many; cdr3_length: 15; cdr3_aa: CAISESTQDQETQYF; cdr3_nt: TGTGCCATCAGTGAGTCGACTCAGGACCAAGAGACCCAGTACTTC
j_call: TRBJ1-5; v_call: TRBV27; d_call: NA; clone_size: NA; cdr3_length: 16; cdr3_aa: CASSSLADRSNQPQHF; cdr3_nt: TGTGCCAGCAGTTCCCTGGCAGACAGAAGCAATCAGCCCCAGCATTTT
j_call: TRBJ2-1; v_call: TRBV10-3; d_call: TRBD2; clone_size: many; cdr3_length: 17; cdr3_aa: CAISEPLAGGEADEQFF; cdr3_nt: TGTGCCATCAGTGAGCCTCTAGCGGGAGGCGAGGCGGATGAGCAGTTCTTC
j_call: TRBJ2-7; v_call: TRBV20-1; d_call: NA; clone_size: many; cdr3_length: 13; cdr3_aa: CSADGVLGYEQYF; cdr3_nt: TGCAGTGCCGACGGGGTCCTGGGGTACGAGCAGTACTTC
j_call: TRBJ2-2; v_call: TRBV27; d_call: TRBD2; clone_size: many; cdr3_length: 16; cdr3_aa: CASSRLAGKDTGELFF; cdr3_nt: TGTGCCAGCAGCAGACTAGCGGGAAAGGACACCGGGGAGCTGTTTTTT
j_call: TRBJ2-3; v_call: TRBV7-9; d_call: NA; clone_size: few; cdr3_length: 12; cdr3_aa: CASSPTWDTQYF; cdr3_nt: TGTGCCAGCAGCCCTACCTGGGATACGCAGTATTTT
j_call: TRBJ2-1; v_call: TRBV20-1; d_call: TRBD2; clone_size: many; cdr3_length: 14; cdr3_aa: CSASGTSGGGEQFF; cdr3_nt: TGCAGTGCTAGCGGGACTAGCGGGGGTGGAGAGCAGTTCTTC
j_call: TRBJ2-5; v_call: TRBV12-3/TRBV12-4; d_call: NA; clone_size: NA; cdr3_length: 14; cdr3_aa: CASSLSAAQDTQYF; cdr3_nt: TGTGCCAGCAGTTTAAGTGCGGCCCAAGATACCCAGTACTTC
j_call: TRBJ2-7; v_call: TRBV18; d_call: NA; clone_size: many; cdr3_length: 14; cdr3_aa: CASSPQADRYEQYF; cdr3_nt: TGTGCCAGCTCACCCCAGGCAGATCGGTACGAGCAGTACTTC
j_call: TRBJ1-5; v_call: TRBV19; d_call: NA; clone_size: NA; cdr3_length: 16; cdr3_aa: CASTPDSYDSNQPQHF; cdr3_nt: TGTGCCAGTACCCCGGACAGTTATGATAGCAATCAGCCCCAGCATTTT
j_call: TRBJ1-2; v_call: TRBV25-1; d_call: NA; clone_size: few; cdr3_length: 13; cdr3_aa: CASSPMGYHSYTF; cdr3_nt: TGTGCCAGCAGCCCCATGGGGTACCATAGCTACACCTTC
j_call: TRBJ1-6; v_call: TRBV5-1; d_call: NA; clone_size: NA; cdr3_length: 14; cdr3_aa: CASSLEGDSSPLHF; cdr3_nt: TGCGCCAGCAGCTTGGAGGGCGATAGTTCACCCCTCCACTTT
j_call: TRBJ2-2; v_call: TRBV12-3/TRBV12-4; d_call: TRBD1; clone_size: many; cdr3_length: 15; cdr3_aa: CASSSRQGAVGELFF; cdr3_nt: TGTGCCAGCAGTTCTCGACAGGGGGCGGTCGGGGAGCTGTTTTTT
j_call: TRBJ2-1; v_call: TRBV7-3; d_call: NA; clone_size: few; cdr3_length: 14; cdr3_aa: CASSILSGGSEQFF; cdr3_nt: TGTGCCAGCAGCATCCTCAGCGGCGGAAGTGAGCAGTTCTTC
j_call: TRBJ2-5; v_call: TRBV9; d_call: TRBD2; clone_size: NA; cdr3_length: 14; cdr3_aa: CASSVSTSGSSQYF; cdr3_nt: TGTGCCAGCAGCGTCTCGACTAGCGGGAGCTCCCAGTACTTC
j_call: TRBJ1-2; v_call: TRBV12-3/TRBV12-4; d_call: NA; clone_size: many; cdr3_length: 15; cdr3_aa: CASSDTGGVGYGYTF; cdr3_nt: TGTGCCAGCAGTGATACGGGGGGCGTCGGCTATGGCTACACCTTC
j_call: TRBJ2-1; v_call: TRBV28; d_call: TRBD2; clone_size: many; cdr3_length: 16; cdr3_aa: CASSSAGGPSYNEQFF; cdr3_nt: TGTGCCAGCAGTTCCGCGGGAGGGCCCTCCTACAATGAGCAGTTCTTC
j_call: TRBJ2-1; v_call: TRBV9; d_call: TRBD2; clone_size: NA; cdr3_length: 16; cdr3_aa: CASSVVVGGSQNEQFF; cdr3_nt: TGTGCCAGCAGCGTAGTCGTTGGCGGGAGTCAGAATGAGCAGTTCTTC
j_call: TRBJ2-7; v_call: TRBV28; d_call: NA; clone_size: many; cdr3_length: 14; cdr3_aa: CASRGTTSSYEQYF; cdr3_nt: TGTGCCAGCAGGGGAACGACGAGCTCCTACGAGCAGTACTTC
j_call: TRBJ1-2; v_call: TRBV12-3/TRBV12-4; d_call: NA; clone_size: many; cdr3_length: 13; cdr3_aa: CASSLVGGEGYTF; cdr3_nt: TGTGCCAGCAGTTTGGTGGGCGGTGAGGGCTACACCTTC
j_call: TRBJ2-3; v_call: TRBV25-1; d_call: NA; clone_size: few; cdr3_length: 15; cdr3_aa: CASRGQGVGTDTQYF; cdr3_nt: TGTGCCAGCAGAGGGCAGGGCGTGGGCACAGATACGCAGTATTTT
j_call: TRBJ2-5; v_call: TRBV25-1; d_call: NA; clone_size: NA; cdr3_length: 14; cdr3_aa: CASSVRGTQETQYF; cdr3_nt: TGTGCCAGCAGTGTCAGGGGAACCCAAGAGACCCAGTACTTC
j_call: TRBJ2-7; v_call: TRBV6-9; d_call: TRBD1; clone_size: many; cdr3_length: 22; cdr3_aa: CASSLFRDRGRVSGSVFYEQYF; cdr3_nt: TGTGCCAGCAGTTTATTCCGGGACAGGGGGCGAGTAAGCGGGAGTGTCTTCTACGAGCAGTACTTC
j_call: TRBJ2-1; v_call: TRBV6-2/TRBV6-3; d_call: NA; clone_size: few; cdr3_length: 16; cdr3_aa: CASSYGNTGPYNEQFF; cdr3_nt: TGTGCCAGCAGTTACGGTAACACGGGACCCTACAATGAGCAGTTCTTC
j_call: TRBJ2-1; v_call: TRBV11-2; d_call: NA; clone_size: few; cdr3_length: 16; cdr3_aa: CASSLNPGDLGNEQFF; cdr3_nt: TGTGCCAGCAGCTTAAACCCCGGGGACCTTGGGAATGAGCAGTTCTTC
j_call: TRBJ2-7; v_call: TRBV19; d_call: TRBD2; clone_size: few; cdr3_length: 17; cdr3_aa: CASSTGLAGLSSYEQYF; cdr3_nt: TGTGCCAGTAGTACCGGACTAGCGGGATTGAGCTCCTACGAGCAGTACTTC
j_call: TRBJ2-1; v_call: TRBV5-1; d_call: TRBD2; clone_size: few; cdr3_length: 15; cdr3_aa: CASSVTGTTFNEQFF; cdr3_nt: TGCGCCAGCAGCGTGACCGGGACTACGTTCAATGAGCAGTTCTTC
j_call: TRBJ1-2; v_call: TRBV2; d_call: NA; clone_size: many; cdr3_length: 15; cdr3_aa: CAALPEGWRNYGYTF; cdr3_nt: TGTGCCGCCCTTCCCGAGGGTTGGAGGAACTATGGCTACACCTTC
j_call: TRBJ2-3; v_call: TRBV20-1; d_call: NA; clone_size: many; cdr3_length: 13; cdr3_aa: CSARDPTSDTQYF; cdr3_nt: TGCAGTGCTAGAGATCCAACATCAGATACGCAGTATTTT
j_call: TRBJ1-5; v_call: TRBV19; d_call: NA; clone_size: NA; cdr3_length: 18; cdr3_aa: CASSIDPRGGMSNQPQHF; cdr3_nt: TGTGCCAGTAGTATAGATCCACGGGGAGGGATGAGCAATCAGCCCCAGCATTTT
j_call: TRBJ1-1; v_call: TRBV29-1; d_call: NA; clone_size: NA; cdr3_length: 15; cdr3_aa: CSVSPGRGMNTEAFF; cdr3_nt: TGCAGCGTTAGCCCTGGGCGGGGCATGAACACTGAAGCTTTCTTT
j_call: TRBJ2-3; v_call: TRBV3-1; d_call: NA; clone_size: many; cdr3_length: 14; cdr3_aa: CASSPRGLTDTQYF; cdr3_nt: TGTGCCAGCAGCCCCAGGGGCCTCACAGATACGCAGTATTTT
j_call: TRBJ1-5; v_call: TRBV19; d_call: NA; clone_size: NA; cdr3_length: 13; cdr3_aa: CASSIWGNQPQHF; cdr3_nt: TGTGCCAGTAGTATTTGGGGAAATCAGCCCCAGCATTTT
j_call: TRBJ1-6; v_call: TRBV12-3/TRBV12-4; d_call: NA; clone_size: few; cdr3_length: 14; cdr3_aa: CASRPQASNSPLHF; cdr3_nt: TGTGCCAGCAGGCCACAGGCCTCAAATTCACCCCTCCACTTT
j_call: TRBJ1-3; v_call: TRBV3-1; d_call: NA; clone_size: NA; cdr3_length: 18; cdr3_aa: CDSSRTFSPAFSGNTIYF; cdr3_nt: TGTGACAGCAGCCGCACTTTTTCTCCGGCCTTCTCTGGAAACACCATATATTTT
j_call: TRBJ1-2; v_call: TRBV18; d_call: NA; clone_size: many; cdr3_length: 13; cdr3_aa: CASSQGQDYGYTF; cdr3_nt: TGTGCCAGCTCACAGGGACAAGACTATGGCTACACCTTC
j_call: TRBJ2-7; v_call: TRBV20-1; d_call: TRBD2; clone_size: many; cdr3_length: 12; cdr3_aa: CMAAGVGDEQYF; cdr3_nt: TGCATGGCGGCGGGAGTAGGCGACGAGCAGTACTTC
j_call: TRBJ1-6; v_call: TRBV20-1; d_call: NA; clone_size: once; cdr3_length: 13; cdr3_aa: CSARKPENSPLHF; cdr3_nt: TGCAGTGCTAGAAAGCCAGAGAATTCACCCCTCCACTTT
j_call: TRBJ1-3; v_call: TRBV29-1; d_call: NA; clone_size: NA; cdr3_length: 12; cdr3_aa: CSVASRGNTIYF; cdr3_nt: TGCAGCGTTGCGTCCCGCGGAAACACCATATATTTT
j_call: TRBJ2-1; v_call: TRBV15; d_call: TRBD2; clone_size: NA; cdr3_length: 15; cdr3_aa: CATSRGGLTYNEQFF; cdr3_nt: TGTGCCACCAGCAGAGGGGGACTAACCTACAATGAGCAGTTCTTC
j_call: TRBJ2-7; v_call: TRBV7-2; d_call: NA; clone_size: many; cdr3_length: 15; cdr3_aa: CASSLDKGREGEQYF; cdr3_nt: TGTGCCAGCAGCCTGGACAAGGGGCGCGAGGGGGAGCAGTACTTC
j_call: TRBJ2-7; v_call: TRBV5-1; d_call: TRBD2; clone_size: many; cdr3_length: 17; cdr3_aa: CASSVGLAAAGGQEQYF; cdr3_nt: TGCGCCAGCAGCGTGGGACTAGCGGCCGCGGGGGGTCAGGAGCAGTACTTC
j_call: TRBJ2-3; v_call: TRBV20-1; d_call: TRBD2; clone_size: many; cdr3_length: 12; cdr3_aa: CSAPGRTDTQYF; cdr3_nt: TGCAGTGCCCCCGGGAGGACAGATACGCAGTATTTT
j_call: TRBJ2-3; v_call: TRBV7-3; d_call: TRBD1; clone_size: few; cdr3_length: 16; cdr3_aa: CASSSRQGTSTDTQYF; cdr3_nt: TGTGCCAGCAGCTCCCGACAGGGGACGTCCACAGATACGCAGTATTTT
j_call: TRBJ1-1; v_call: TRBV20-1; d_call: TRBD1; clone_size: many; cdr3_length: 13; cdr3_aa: CSASEGANTEAFF; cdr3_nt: TGCAGTGCTAGCGAGGGGGCGAACACTGAAGCTTTCTTT